This is a list of T cell receptor beta chains from one sample in a study of tumor and adjacent non-tumor tissue in lung cancer. TCRdb reprocessed the multiplex PCR reads with MiXCR, giving one entry per CDR3 protein. The profile shows 200,000 or so distinct CDR3 sequences, 70% to 75% of them singletons. The sequenced sample consisted of lung tumor tissue. Receptor source: a man in his sixties with non-small cell lung cancer. Both conserved end residues are part of each CDR3. A D gene is named only where the DNA matches it firmly. Where a row states a size, it is once, few, many or the class of an expanded clone; other rows omit it.

CDR3: CSVEDRTAQGGTDTQYF
DNA: TGCAGCGTTGAAGATCGGACCGCCCAAGGTGGGACAGATACGCAGTATTTT
J: TRBJ2-3
D: -
V: TRBV29-1
size: few

CDR3: CTSSLETGTEQYF
DNA: TGTACCAGCAGCTTAGAAACCGGGACTGAGCAGTACTTC
J: TRBJ2-7
D: -
V: TRBV11-1
size: -

CDR3: CASSLVLRASGGELFF
DNA: TGTGCCAGCAGTTTAGTGCTCAGGGCCTCGGGCGGGGAGCTGTTTTTT
J: TRBJ2-2
D: -
V: TRBV12-3/TRBV12-4
size: -

CDR3: CASSLESRAEANILTF
DNA: TGTGCCAGCAGCTTAGAATCCAGAGCTGAGGCCAACATCCTGACTTTC
J: TRBJ2-6
D: -
V: TRBV11-2
size: -

CDR3: CGANGESDQPQHF
DNA: TGCGGTGCTAATGGGGAGAGCGATCAGCCCCAGCATTTT
J: TRBJ1-5
D: -
V: TRBV20-1
size: -

CDR3: CASSLASGPSSYEQYF
DNA: TGTGCCAGCAGCTTAGCTTCCGGGCCGAGCTCCTACGAGCAATACTTC
J: TRBJ2-7
D: -
V: TRBV11-2
size: -

CDR3: CASSGEEAFNSYNEQFF
DNA: TGTGCCAGCAGCGGCGAGGAAGCCTTCAACTCCTACAATGAGCAGTTCTTC
J: TRBJ2-1
D: -
V: TRBV5-6
size: -

CDR3: CASGSTGGENTGELFF
DNA: TGTGCTAGTGGTTCCACGGGGGGGGAGAACACCGGGGAGCTGTTTTTT
J: TRBJ2-2
D: TRBD2
V: TRBV12-5
size: few

CDR3: CASSQDRGQKKLFF
DNA: TGTGCCAGCAGCCAGGACAGGGGGCAAAAAAAACTGTTTTTT
J: TRBJ1-4
D: TRBD1
V: TRBV6-5
size: many

CDR3: CSASGTGGLDEKLFF
DNA: TGCAGTGCAAGCGGAACCGGGGGGCTGGATGAAAAACTGTTTTTT
J: TRBJ1-4
D: -
V: TRBV20-1
size: once

CDR3: CASNSTMGGPTETQYF
DNA: TGCGCCAGCAACTCCACAATGGGGGGCCCAACGGAGACCCAGTACTTC
J: TRBJ2-5
D: -
V: TRBV11-2
size: -

CDR3: CVSSLVPGGGNEHYF
DNA: TGTGTCAGCAGCTTGGTACCAGGGGGCGGGAACGAGCATTACTTC
J: TRBJ2-7
D: TRBD1
V: TRBV5-6
size: -

CDR3: CARSLAGAYNERLF
DNA: TGTGCCAGGAGCTTAGCGGGGGCATACAATGAGCGGTTATTC
J: TRBJ2-1
D: TRBD2
V: TRBV11-2
size: -

CDR3: CASSSYLVINIQYF
DNA: TGTGCCAGCAGCTCTTATCTAGTCATAAACATTCAGTACTTC
J: TRBJ2-4
D: -
V: TRBV11-1
size: once

CDR3: CSIQGQGRNYGYTF
DNA: TGCAGTATCCAGGGACAGGGAAGAAACTATGGCTACACCTTC
J: TRBJ1-2
D: TRBD1
V: TRBV20-1
size: -

CDR3: CASSPPQFRGGLRESYEQYF
DNA: TGTGCCAGCAGCCCCCCACAATTCCGCGGGGGGCTCCGAGAGAGCTACGAGCAGTACTTC
J: TRBJ2-7
D: TRBD2
V: TRBV4-2
size: many

CDR3: CASSLGAGSVYTF
DNA: TGTGCCAGCAGCTTGGGGGCGGGAAGTGTCTACACCTTC
J: TRBJ1-2
D: -
V: TRBV5-5
size: -

CDR3: CSARQGRWGTGQLPVYEQYF
DNA: TGCAGTGCCCGCCAAGGCCGATGGGGGACAGGCCAGCTCCCCGTCTACGAGCAGTACTTC
J: TRBJ2-7
D: TRBD1
V: TRBV20-1
size: -

CDR3: CASTVQTDTEAFF
DNA: TGTGCCAGCACTGTTCAAACGGATACTGAAGCTTTCTTT
J: TRBJ1-1
D: -
V: TRBV6-1
size: -

CDR3: CASCIDLRFEAFF
DNA: TGTGCCAGCTGCATAGACCTGCGGTTTGAAGCTTTCTTT
J: TRBJ1-1
D: -
V: TRBV11-3
size: -

CDR3: CASTIKGIGTRAVYEQYF
DNA: TGTGCCAGTACCATAAAGGGAATCGGGACTAGAGCAGTTTACGAGCAGTACTTC
J: TRBJ2-7
D: TRBD2
V: TRBV6-1
size: -

CDR3: CSARSSQETQYF
DNA: TGCAGTGCTAGATCATCACAAGAGACCCAGTACTTC
J: TRBJ2-5
D: -
V: TRBV20-1
size: -

CDR3: CASRKGSGRLVNEQFF
DNA: TGTGCCAGTAGGAAGGGGAGCGGGAGACTGGTCAATGAGCAGTTCTTC
J: TRBJ2-1
D: TRBD2
V: TRBV6-2/TRBV6-3
size: -

CDR3: CARSHTGNTIYF
DNA: TGCGCCAGAAGCCATACTGGAAACACAATATATTTT
J: TRBJ1-3
D: -
V: TRBV11-3
size: -

CDR3: CASSTGQGADGANVLAF
DNA: TGTGCCAGCAGTACGGGACAGGGGGCCGACGGGGCCAACGTCCTGGCTTTC
J: TRBJ2-6
D: TRBD1
V: TRBV6-2/TRBV6-3
size: -

CDR3: CASSDSFNSPLQF
DNA: TGTGCCAGCAGTGATTCATTTAACTCACCCCTCCAGTTT
J: TRBJ1-6
D: -
V: TRBV6-1
size: -

CDR3: CASSYGTYTYEQYF
DNA: TGTGCCAGCAGCTACGGGACGTACACCTACGAGCAGTACTTC
J: TRBJ2-7
D: -
V: TRBV5-4
size: few

CDR3: CACLGKGGPHTEELFF
DNA: TGTGCCTGTCTCGGAAAGGGAGGGCCCCACACCGAGGAGCTGTTTTTT
J: TRBJ2-2
D: TRBD2
V: TRBV30
size: -

CDR3: CSARKRGGNEQYF
DNA: TGCAGTGCTAGGAAGCGGGGGGGCAACGAGCAGTACTTC
J: TRBJ2-7
D: TRBD2
V: TRBV20-1
size: many

CDR3: CATSDAGRSIYGYTF
DNA: TGTGCCACCAGTGATGCCGGACGGTCCATCTATGGTTACACCTTC
J: TRBJ1-2
D: -
V: TRBV24-1
size: -

CDR3: CASSRMQGGPTDTQYF
DNA: TGTGCCAGCAGCCGGATGCAGGGAGGCCCCACAGATACGCAGTATTTT
J: TRBJ2-3
D: -
V: TRBV4-2
size: many

CDR3: CASSLGTISANEQFF
DNA: TGTGCCAGCAGCTTAGGTACAATAAGCGCCAATGAGCAGTTCTTC
J: TRBJ2-1
D: -
V: TRBV11-3
size: -

CDR3: CASSQYTGGYEQYF
DNA: TGTGCCAGCAGCCAATATACAGGGGGCTACGAGCAGTACTTC
J: TRBJ2-7
D: TRBD1
V: TRBV7-7
size: few

CDR3: CASGTSGNTIYF
DNA: TGTGCCAGCGGGACATCTGGAAACACCATATATTTT
J: TRBJ1-3
D: -
V: TRBV5-4
size: -

CDR3: CASSLKSIGQGLYGANVLTF
DNA: TGTGCCAGCAGCTTGAAATCGATCGGACAGGGCTTGTATGGGGCCAACGTCCTGACTTTC
J: TRBJ2-6
D: TRBD1
V: TRBV5-6
size: once

CDR3: CSTRVASGSYKQYF
DNA: TGCAGTACTAGGGTGGCTAGCGGGTCCTACAAGCAGTACTTC
J: TRBJ2-7
D: TRBD2
V: TRBV20-1
size: -

CDR3: CASSQEGTGANVLTF
DNA: TGTGCCAGCAGCCAAGAGGGGACTGGGGCCAACGTCCTGACTTTC
J: TRBJ2-6
D: -
V: TRBV4-2
size: many

CDR3: CASRGVGGGTDTQYF
DNA: TGTGCCAGCAGAGGTGTGGGGGGGGGAACAGATACGCAGTATTTT
J: TRBJ2-3
D: TRBD2
V: TRBV6-5
size: -

CDR3: CSARYPKSTEAFF
DNA: TGCAGTGCTAGATACCCGAAAAGTACTGAAGCTTTCTTT
J: TRBJ1-1
D: -
V: TRBV20-1
size: -

CDR3: CASRSTELGELFF
DNA: TGTGCCAGCAGAAGTACAGAGTTAGGGGAGCTGTTTTTT
J: TRBJ2-2
D: -
V: TRBV6-2/TRBV6-3
size: -

CDR3: CASSRGQGASSGELFF
DNA: TGTGCCAGCAGCCGGGGACAGGGGGCTTCGTCCGGGGAGCTGTTTTTT
J: TRBJ2-2
D: TRBD1
V: TRBV6-5
size: -

CDR3: CASSLGYNQPQLF
DNA: TGTGCCAGCAGTTTAGGGTACAATCAGCCCCAGCTTTTT
J: TRBJ1-5
D: -
V: TRBV12-3/TRBV12-4
size: once

CDR3: CASSGDRNNQHQHF
DNA: TGCGCCAGCAGTGGGGACCGAAATAATCAGCACCAGCATTTT
J: TRBJ1-5
D: -
V: TRBV4-1
size: -

CDR3: CATSGVGESTYGYTF
DNA: TGTGCCACCAGTGGCGTAGGGGAGAGTACCTATGGCTACACCTTC
J: TRBJ1-2
D: -
V: TRBV24-1
size: -

CDR3: CASSPLSRNSYNEQFF
DNA: TGTGCCAGCAGCCCACTGTCTAGGAACTCCTACAATGAGCAGTTCTTC
J: TRBJ2-1
D: -
V: TRBV11-2
size: -

CDR3: CARSVLPGSYEQYF
DNA: TGTGCCAGGAGTGTATTACCGGGTTCCTACGAGCAGTACTTT
J: TRBJ2-7
D: -
V: TRBV30
size: -

CDR3: CASRDSLYNEQFF
DNA: TGCGCCAGCAGGGACAGCCTGTACAATGAGCAGTTCTTC
J: TRBJ2-1
D: -
V: TRBV10-2
size: many

CDR3: CASISGASTADTRYF
DNA: TGTGCTAGCATCTCCGGGGCTAGCACGGCAGATACGCGGTATTTT
J: TRBJ2-3
D: -
V: TRBV11-3
size: once

CDR3: CSARPPGLADEQYF
DNA: TGCAGTGCTAGACCACCGGGACTAGCGGACGAGCAGTACTTC
J: TRBJ2-7
D: TRBD2
V: TRBV20-1
size: many

CDR3: CASSLNSGETLEYNEQFF
DNA: TGTGCCAGCAGCTTAAATAGCGGGGAGACCCTCGAGTACAATGAGCAGTTCTTC
J: TRBJ2-1
D: TRBD2
V: TRBV5-5
size: -

CDR3: CASSLGRSDTQYF
DNA: TGCGCCAGCAGCTTGGGGCGGTCAGATACGCAGTATTTT
J: TRBJ2-3
D: -
V: TRBV5-1
size: -

CDR3: CASSQDRISGDTQYF
DNA: TGCGCCAGCAGCCAAGATAGGATTTCCGGGGATACGCAGTATTTT
J: TRBJ2-3
D: -
V: TRBV4-3
size: -

CDR3: CASSLQGMRGTEVFF
DNA: TGTGCCAGCAGCTTACAGGGGATGAGGGGAACTGAAGTTTTCTTT
J: TRBJ1-1
D: TRBD1
V: TRBV6-2/TRBV6-3
size: -

CDR3: CAISTVPYEQFF
DNA: TGTGCCATCAGCACGGTCCCCTATGAGCAGTTCTTC
J: TRBJ2-1
D: -
V: TRBV11-1
size: -

CDR3: CASSQDSAGHQETQYF
DNA: TGCGCCAGCAGCCAAGATTCTGCGGGACACCAAGAGACCCAGTACTTC
J: TRBJ2-5
D: -
V: TRBV4-1
size: -